This TCR beta chain is from a study of blood T cell repertoires in COVID-19. At the level of the study: Material from acute and convalescent COVID-19 was sourced from the United States, Italy and Spain.

In the authors' methods: Estimation of nucleated cell counts relied on the amplification of reference gene primers. TCRdb's table, derived via immunoSEQ multiplex PCR, lists solely in-frame clones and lacks some. For V, J and clone size, that table is used; D and trimming come from the DNA. The profile shows around 160,000 clones, 75% to 90% of them singletons. It was within 2 weeks before study entry that exposed participants met a COVID-19 case. In germline, CDR1 is MDHEN, CDR2 SYDVKM. The CDR3 spans 19 residues. V was pared by 3 bases and J by 0 bases, with 23 bases between. The chain has TRBV28 and TRBJ1-1; the D is unclear. The clonotype was recovered from a woman in her 40s who had been exposed to COVID-19. The source material was PBMCs or T cells enriched from blood (not recorded which). This CDR3 reads CASSFLFDGGRVMNTEAFF. The CDR3 nucleotides are TGTGCCAGCAGTTTTTTGTTCGACGGTGGGAGGGTCATGAACACTGAAGCTTTCTTT.